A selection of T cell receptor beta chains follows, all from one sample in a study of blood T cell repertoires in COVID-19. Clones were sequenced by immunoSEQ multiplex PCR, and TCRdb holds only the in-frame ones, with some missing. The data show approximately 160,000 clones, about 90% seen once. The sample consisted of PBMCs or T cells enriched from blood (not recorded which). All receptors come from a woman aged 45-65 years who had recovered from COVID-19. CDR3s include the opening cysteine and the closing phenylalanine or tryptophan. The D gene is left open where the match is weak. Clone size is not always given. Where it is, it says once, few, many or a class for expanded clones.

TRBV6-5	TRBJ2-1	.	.	TGTGCCAGCAGCCAGGGGAAAATATACAATGAGCAGTTCTTC	CASSQGKIYNEQFF
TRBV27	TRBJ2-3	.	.	TGTGCCAGCAGTTTATCGAGCCCAGATACGCAGTATTTT	CASSLSSPDTQYF
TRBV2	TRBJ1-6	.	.	TGTGCCAGCAGTAACACGGAGAATTCACCCCTCCACTTT	CASSNTENSPLHF
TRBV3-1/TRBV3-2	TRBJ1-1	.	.	TGTGCCAGCAGCCATGGGGACTCCGGCACTGAAGCTTTCTTT	CASSHGDSGTEAFF
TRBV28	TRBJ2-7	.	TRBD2	TGTGCCAGCAGTCCCCGCCCGGGACTAGCGGGTCCCCCGGCATTC	CASSPRPGLAGPPAF
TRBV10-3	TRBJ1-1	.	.	TGTGCCATCAGTGGAAGGGAGGGTAGGCACACTGAAGCTTTCTTT	CAISGREGRHTEAFF
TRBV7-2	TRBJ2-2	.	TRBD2	TGTGCCAGCAGCTCCGGACTAGCGGCGAACACCGGGGAGCTGTTTTTT	CASSSGLAANTGELFF
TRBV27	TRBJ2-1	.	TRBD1	TGTGCCAGCAGTCCCAGGACAGGGGCCTACAATGAGCAGTTCTTC	CASSPRTGAYNEQFF
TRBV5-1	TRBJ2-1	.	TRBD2	TGCGCCAGCAGCCCACTAGCGGGAGCCTACAATGAGCAGTTCTTC	CASSPLAGAYNEQFF
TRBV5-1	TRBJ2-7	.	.	TGCGCCAGCAGCAAATTAGCGGAGGGCTCCTACGAGCAGTACTTC	CASSKLAEGSYEQYF
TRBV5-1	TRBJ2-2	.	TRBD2	TGCGCCAGCAGAGGGAGCGGGAAAATCACCGGGGAGCTGTTTTTT	CASRGSGKITGELFF
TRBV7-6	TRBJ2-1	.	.	TGTGCCAGCAGCTTAGCGCAGGGACTGGGGGGGTTCTTC	CASSLAQGLGGFF
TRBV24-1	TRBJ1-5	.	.	TGTGCCACCAGTGGGCAGGCCGGCCAGCCCCAGCATTTT	CATSGQAGQPQHF
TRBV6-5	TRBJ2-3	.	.	TGTGCCAGCAGTTACTCCTCCCCTAGCGTAGATACGCAGTATTTT	CASSYSSPSVDTQYF
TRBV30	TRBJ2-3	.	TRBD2	TGTGCCTGGAGGGGACTAGCGGGGGGCGGAGATACGCAGTATTTT	CAWRGLAGGGDTQYF
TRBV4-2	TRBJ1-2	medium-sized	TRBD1	TGTGCCAGCAGCCACCCCGGGACAGGGAATGGCTACACCTTC	CASSHPGTGNGYTF
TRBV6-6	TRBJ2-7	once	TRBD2	TGTGCCAGCAGCTACCCCCCGGGACTAGCGGGAGTCGAGCAGTACTTC	CASSYPPGLAGVEQYF
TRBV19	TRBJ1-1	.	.	TGTGCCAGCCACTTTCGGAGGGCAAACACTGAAGCTTTCTTT	CASHFRRANTEAFF
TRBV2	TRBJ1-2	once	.	TGTGCCAGCAATCCCGGACGGGGTGCCTATGGCTACACCTTC	CASNPGRGAYGYTF
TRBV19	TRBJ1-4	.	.	TGTGCCAGTTCAAACAGGGCGGCTAATGAAAAACTGTTTTTT	CASSNRAANEKLFF
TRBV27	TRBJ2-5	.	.	TGTGCCAGCAGTTTCACCAGGGGCTCACAAGAGACCCAGTACTTC	CASSFTRGSQETQYF
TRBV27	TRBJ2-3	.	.	TGTGCCAGCAGTTTCTCTACAGTCACAGATACGCAGTATTTT	CASSFSTVTDTQYF
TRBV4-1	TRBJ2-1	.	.	TGCGCCAGCAGCAGAAACGAGGGTTACAATGAGCAGTTCTTC	CASSRNEGYNEQFF
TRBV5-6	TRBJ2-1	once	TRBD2	TGTGCCAGCAGCTTTAGCGGGAGCCTATACAATGAGCAGTTCTTC	CASSFSGSLYNEQFF
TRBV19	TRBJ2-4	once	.	TGTGCCAGTACCACAACCCAGGTCAGCGGCAAAAACATTCAGTACTTC	CASTTTQVSGKNIQYF
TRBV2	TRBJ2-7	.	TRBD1	TGTGCCAGCATTATAACAGGGGGCGCTTCGTACGAGCAGTACTTC	CASIITGGASYEQYF
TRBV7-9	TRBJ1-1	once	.	TGTGCCAGCAGCTCAACAGGGAGTGGAGCTTTCTTT	CASSSTGSGAFF
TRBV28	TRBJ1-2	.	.	TGTGCCAGCAGCGTGGCCCAGGGGCCATCGTATGGCTACACCTTC	CASSVAQGPSYGYTF
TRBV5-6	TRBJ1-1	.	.	TGTGCCAGCAGCTCGACTAACCGGGACATGAACACTGAAGCTTTCTTT	CASSSTNRDMNTEAFF
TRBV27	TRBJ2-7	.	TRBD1	TGTGCCAGCAGGGGGGCCGGGACAGGGGAGCACGAGCAGTACTTC	CASRGAGTGEHEQYF
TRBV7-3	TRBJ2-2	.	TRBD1	TGTGCCAGCAGCTTGGATTCGCCGGGACAGGGTACCGGGGAGCTGTTTTTT	CASSLDSPGQGTGELFF
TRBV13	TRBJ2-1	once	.	TGTGCCAGCAGCTTTACTGTATCCTACAATGAGCAGTTCTTC	CASSFTVSYNEQFF
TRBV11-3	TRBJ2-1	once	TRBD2	TGTGCCAGCGGACCGGGAGGGCCGGACAATGAGCAGTTCTTC	CASGPGGPDNEQFF
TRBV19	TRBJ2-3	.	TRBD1	TGTGCCAGTAGTATAGATTTCGGGACAGGCACAGATACGCAGTATTTT	CASSIDFGTGTDTQYF
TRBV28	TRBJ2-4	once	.	TGTGCCAGCAGGCCACAGGGAATAAACATTCAGTACTTC	CASRPQGINIQYF
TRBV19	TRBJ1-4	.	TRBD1	TGTGCCAGTAGTGCCCCGGGACAGGGGCTTGAAAAACTGTTTTTT	CASSAPGQGLEKLFF
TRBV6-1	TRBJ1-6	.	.	TGTGCCAGCAGTGTTCTTGAAGGGGCGACCTCCTACTATAATTCACCCCTCCACTTT	CASSVLEGATSYYNSPLHF
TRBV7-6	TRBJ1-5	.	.	TGTGCCAGCAGCCCGTTGCCTCTCCTCCAGGGTGGGTCCCAGCCCCAGCATTTT	CASSPLPLLQGGSQPQHF
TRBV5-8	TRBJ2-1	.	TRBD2	TGTGCCAGCAGCCGAAGCGGGAGCTCCTACAATGAGCAGTTCTTC	CASSRSGSSYNEQFF
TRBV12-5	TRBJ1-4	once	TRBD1	TGTGCTAGTGGTTTGGTAGGAGACAGGGAGAGTACTGGTGAAAAACTGTTTTTT	CASGLVGDRESTGEKLFF
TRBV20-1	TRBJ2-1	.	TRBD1	TGCAGTGCTAGTAGGACAGGGCCCTACAATGAGCAGTTCTTC	CSASRTGPYNEQFF
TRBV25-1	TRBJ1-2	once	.	TGTGCCAGCAGTGAATCTATAGGCTACACCTTC	CASSESIGYTF
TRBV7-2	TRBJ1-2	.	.	TGTGCCAGCAGCTTAGAGAGCTTTTATGGCTACACCTTC	CASSLESFYGYTF
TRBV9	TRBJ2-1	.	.	TGTGCCAGCAGCGCCCGGAGTTACAATGAGCAGTTCTTC	CASSARSYNEQFF